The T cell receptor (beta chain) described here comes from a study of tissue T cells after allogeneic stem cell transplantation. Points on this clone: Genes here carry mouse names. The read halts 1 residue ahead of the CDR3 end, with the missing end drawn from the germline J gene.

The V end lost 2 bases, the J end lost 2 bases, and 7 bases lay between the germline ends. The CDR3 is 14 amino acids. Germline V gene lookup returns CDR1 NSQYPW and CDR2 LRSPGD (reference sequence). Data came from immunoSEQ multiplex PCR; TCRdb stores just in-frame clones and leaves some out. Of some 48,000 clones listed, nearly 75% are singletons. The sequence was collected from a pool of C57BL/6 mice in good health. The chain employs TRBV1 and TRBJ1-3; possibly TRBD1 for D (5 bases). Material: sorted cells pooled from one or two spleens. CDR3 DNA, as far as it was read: TGCACCTGCAGTGCACAGGGCACTGGAAATACGCTCTAT. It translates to CTCSAQGTGNTLY. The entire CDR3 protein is CTCSAQGTGNTLYF.